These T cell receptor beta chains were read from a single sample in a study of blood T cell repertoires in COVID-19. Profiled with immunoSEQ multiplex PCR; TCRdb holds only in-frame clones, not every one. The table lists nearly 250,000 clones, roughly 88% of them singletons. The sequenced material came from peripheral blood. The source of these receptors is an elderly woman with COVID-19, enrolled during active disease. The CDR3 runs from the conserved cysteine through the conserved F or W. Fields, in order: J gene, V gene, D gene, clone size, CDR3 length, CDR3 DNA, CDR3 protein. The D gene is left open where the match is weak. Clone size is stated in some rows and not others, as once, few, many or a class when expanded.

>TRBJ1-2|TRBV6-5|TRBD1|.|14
TGTGCCAGCAGACGGACAGGGGAGAGGAATGGCTACACCTTC
CASRRTGERNGYTF
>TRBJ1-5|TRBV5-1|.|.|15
TGCGCCAGCAGCTACTCCGGGGATAGCAATCAGCCCCAGCATTTT
CASSYSGDSNQPQHF
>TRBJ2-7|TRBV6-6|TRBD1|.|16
TGTGCCAGCAGTGCGGCCGGGACAGGGATCTTCTACGAGCAGTACTTC
CASSAAGTGIFYEQYF
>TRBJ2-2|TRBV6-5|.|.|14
TGTGCCAGCAGTTATAGGGGGGGCGCGGGGGAGCTGTTTTTT
CASSYRGGAGELFF
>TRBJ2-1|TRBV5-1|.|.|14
TGCGCCAGCACCGGAGATGGGGGCGGGAATGAGCAGTTCTTC
CASTGDGGGNEQFF
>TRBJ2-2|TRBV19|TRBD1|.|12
TGTGCCACCGGACAGGGCTTCGGGGAGCTGTTTTTT
CATGQGFGELFF
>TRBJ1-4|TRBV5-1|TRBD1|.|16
TGCGCCAGCAGCTTGGCCGAAGACAGGGGTCGGGAAAAACTGTTTTTT
CASSLAEDRGREKLFF
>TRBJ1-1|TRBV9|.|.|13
TGTGCCAGCAGCGTTTCCGGACAGACAGAAGCTTTCTTT
CASSVSGQTEAFF
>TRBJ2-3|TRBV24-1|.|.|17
TGTGCCACCAGTGAAGAAGGGCGGGGTATTACCACAGATACGCAGTATTTT
CATSEEGRGITTDTQYF
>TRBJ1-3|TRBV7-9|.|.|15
TGTGCCAGCAGCTTATCCCGAGGCTCTGGAAACACCATATATTTT
CASSLSRGSGNTIYF
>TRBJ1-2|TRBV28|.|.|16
TGTGCCAGCAGTCAAACGCATGGAGGACCTAACTATGGCTACACCTTC
CASSQTHGGPNYGYTF
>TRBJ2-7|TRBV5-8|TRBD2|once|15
TGTGCCAGCAGCAGAATTTCGACTAGCTTTAACGAGCAGTACTTC
CASSRISTSFNEQYF
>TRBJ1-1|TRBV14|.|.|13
TGTGCCAGCAGCTTGTCCCTAAACACTGAAGCTTTCTTT
CASSLSLNTEAFF
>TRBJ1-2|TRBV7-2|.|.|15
TGTGCCAGCAGCTTAGCCGGACAGTTGGGGAATGGCTACACCTTC
CASSLAGQLGNGYTF
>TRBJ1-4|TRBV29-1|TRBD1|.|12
TGCAGCGGCGGGACAGGGAATGAAAAACTGTTTTTT
CSGGTGNEKLFF
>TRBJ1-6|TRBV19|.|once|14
TGTGCCAGTAGACCGACAGGAGCCGATTCACCCCTCCACTTT
CASRPTGADSPLHF
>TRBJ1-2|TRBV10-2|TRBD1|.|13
TGCGCCAGCACCAAAGGGACAGACTATGGCTACACCTTC
CASTKGTDYGYTF
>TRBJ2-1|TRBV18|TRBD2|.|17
TGTGCCAGCTCACCACCGAATAGCGGGGGGGCGGTGAATGAGCAGTTCTTC
CASSPPNSGGAVNEQFF
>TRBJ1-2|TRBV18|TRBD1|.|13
TGTGCCAGCTCACCGTCGACAGGGTCCGGCTACACCTTC
CASSPSTGSGYTF
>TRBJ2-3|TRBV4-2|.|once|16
TGTGCCAGCAGCCAAGGAATCGGCGGGATATTGGGTACGCAGTATTTT
CASSQGIGGILGTQYF
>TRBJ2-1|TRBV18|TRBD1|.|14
TGTGCCAGCTCACAAATGGACAGGAACAATGAGCAGTTCTTC
CASSQMDRNNEQFF
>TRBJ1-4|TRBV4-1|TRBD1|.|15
TGCGCCAGCAGCCAAGCAGCCCAGGGGGGCGAAAAACTGTTTTTT
CASSQAAQGGEKLFF
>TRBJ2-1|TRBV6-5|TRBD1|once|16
TGTGCCAGCAGTTCCCGGACAGGAAGCTCCTACAATGAGCAGTTCTTC
CASSSRTGSSYNEQFF
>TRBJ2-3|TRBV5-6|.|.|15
TGTGCCAGCAGCTTAGCGGGCCTAGGCACAGATACGCAGTATTTT
CASSLAGLGTDTQYF
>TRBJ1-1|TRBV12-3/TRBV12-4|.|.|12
TGTGCCAGCAGTTTTTTCGGGACTGAAGCTTTCTTT
CASSFFGTEAFF
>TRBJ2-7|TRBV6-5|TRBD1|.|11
TGTGCCAGCCGACAGGGTTTCGAGCAGTACTTC
CASRQGFEQYF